This is a list of T cell receptor beta chains from one sample in a study of blood T cells in healthy people across ages. TCRdb ran MiXCR on the 5' RACE reads and lists one entry per CDR3 protein. Of roughly 1.9 million distinct CDR3 sequences in the sample, about two fifths were seen once. The sample was blood. Source of these receptors: a human donor in good health. Both conserved end residues are trimmed from each CDR3. The order of the fields is clone size, CDR3 length, V gene, J gene, CDR3 protein. Only some rows state a clone size, as once, few, many or a class for expanded clones.

>-|15|TRBV9|TRBJ2-3
ASSVAVAGGPTDTQY
>-|9|TRBV12-3/TRBV12-4|TRBJ1-2
ASALNYGYT
>-|14|TRBV5-6|TRBJ2-1
ASSSNLAGVYNEQF
>-|11|TRBV29-1|TRBJ2-3
SVVQGGTDTQY
>-|13|TRBV7-9|TRBJ1-4
ASSLEGGSREKLF
>-|13|TRBV13|-
ASSVDRGLTYEQY
>-|12|TRBV6-5|TRBJ2-7
ASSQGSKSYEQY
>-|12|TRBV28|TRBJ2-7
ASSPPTGAYEQY
>-|13|TRBV7-2|TRBJ2-7
ASSLERGWSYEQY
>-|9|TRBV21-1|TRBJ1-2
ASSNPSGYT
>-|8|TRBV12-5|TRBJ2-5
ASANRDLY
>-|13|TRBV6-1|TRBJ1-6
ASAADRGSDSPLH
>once|13|TRBV7-2|TRBJ2-7
ASSSRGRVPYEQY
>many|10|TRBV12-3/TRBV12-4|TRBJ2-4
ASSGPGDIQY
>-|12|TRBV5-1|TRBJ2-1
ANSLAGTGDEQF
>-|11|TRBV30|TRBJ1-2
AWSSGRTIGCT
>-|14|TRBV10-3|TRBJ2-1
AISESSSKLVNEQF
>few|14|TRBV7-3|TRBJ2-6
ASSPVVVSGANVLT
>-|12|TRBV2|TRBJ2-3
ASSEAGRTDTQY